A single T cell receptor beta chain is shown here with its context. Treatment of the sample: roughly 19 received Ad26.COV2.S at low or high dose, single or two shots; about 5 received placebo; per-sample allocation not given. Day 63 after the first vaccine or placebo injection was the time point for sampling. The sample comes from a study of Ad26.COV2.S vaccination and SARS-CoV-2 variants. The germline gives CDR1 SGHTA, CDR2 FQGTGA. Unmatched junction bases numbered 4, after V lost 5 bases and J lost 3 bases. The CDR3 sequence is 14 residues long. The repertoire was sequenced with immunoSEQ multiplex PCR; TCRdb's copy has only in-frame clones and lacks some. The repertoire holds hundreds of thousands of clones, with 65% to 90% as singletons.

The source material was peripheral blood, sampled in a trial of Ad26.COV2.S vaccine versus placebo. The chain recombines TRBV7-3 with TRBJ1-2; TRBD1 agrees at 9 bases. The receptor was isolated from a person aged 18-65 years who received the Ad26.COV2.S COVID-19 vaccine or a placebo. The CDR3 here is CASSPGQGYYGYTF. In nucleotides, the CDR3 is TGTGCCAGCAGCCCCGGACAGGGGTACTATGGCTACACCTTC.